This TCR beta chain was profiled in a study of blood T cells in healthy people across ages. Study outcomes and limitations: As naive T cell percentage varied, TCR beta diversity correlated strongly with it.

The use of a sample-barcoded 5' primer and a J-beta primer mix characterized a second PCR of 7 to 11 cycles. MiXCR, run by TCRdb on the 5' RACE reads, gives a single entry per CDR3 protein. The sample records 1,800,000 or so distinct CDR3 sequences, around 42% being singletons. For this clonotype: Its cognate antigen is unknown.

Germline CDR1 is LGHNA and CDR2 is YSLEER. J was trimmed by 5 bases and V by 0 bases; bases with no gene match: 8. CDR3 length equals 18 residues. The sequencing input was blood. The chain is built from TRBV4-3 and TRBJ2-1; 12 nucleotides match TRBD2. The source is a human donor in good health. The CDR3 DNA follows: TGCGCCAGCAGCCAAGAAAGGACTAGCGGGGATTTCGACAATGAGCAGTTCTTC. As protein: CASSQERTSGDFDNEQFF.